The entry below gives a single TCR beta chain sequence along with its context. This entry is derived from a study of blood T cell repertoires in COVID-19. Study as a whole: COVID-19 samples collected from the United States, Italy and Spain covered acute and convalescent phases.

The germline gives CDR1 MNHEY, CDR2 SVGAGI. Trimming removed 4 bases at V and 7 bases at J, with 13 bases between. The CDR3 totals 13 residues. As processed by the authors: Cell counts per sample came from amplifying reference gene primers. Using immunoSEQ multiplex PCR, the repertoire was profiled, and TCRdb retains in-frame clones only, with some absent. V and J calls plus clone size are reproduced from that table; the DNA served to infer D and trimming. In the table there are about 150,000 clones, about 85% of which are singletons. The receptor was isolated from a woman in her sixties or seventies with COVID-19, enrolled during active disease. J is TRBJ1-2 and V is TRBV6-5, with unresolved D. The sample comprised peripheral blood. The CDR3 nucleotides are TGTGCCAGCAGTTCCACACGGGAACCTGGCTACACCTTC. Its protein product is CASSSTREPGYTF.